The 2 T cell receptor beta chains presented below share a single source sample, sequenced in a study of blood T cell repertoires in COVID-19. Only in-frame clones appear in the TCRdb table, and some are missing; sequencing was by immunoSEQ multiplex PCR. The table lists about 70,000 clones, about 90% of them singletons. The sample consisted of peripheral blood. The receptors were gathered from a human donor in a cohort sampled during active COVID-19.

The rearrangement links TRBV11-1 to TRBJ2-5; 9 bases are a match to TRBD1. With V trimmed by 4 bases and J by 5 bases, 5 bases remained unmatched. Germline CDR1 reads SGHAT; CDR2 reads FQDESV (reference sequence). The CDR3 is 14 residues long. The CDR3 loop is CASSYGQGRETQYF. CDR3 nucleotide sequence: TGTGCCAGCAGCTATGGACAGGGGAGGGAGACCCAGTACTTC.

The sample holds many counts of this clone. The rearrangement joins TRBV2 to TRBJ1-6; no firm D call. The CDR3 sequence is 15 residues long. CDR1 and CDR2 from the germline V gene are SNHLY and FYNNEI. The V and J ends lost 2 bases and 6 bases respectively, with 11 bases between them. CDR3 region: CASSESKQPNSPLHF. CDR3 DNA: TGTGCCAGCAGTGAAAGTAAACAGCCTAATTCACCCCTCCACTTT.